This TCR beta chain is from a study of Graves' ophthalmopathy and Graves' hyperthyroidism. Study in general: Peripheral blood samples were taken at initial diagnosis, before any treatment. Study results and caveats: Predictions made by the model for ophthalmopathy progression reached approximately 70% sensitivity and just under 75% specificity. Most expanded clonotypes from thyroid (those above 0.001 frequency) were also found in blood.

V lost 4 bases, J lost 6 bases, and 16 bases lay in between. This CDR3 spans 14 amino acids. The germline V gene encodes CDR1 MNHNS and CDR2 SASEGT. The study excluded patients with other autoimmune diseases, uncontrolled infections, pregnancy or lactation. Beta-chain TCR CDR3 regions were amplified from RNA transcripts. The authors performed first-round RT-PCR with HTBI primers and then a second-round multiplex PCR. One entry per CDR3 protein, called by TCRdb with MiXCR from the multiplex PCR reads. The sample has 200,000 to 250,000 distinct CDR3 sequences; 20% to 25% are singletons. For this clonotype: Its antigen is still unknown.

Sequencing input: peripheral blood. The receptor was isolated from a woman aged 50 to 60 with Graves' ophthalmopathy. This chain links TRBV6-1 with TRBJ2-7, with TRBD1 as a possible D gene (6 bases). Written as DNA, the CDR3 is TGTGCCAGCAGTGTTGCCCCGGGACACGGCGAGCAGTACTTC. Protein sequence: CASSVAPGHGEQYF.